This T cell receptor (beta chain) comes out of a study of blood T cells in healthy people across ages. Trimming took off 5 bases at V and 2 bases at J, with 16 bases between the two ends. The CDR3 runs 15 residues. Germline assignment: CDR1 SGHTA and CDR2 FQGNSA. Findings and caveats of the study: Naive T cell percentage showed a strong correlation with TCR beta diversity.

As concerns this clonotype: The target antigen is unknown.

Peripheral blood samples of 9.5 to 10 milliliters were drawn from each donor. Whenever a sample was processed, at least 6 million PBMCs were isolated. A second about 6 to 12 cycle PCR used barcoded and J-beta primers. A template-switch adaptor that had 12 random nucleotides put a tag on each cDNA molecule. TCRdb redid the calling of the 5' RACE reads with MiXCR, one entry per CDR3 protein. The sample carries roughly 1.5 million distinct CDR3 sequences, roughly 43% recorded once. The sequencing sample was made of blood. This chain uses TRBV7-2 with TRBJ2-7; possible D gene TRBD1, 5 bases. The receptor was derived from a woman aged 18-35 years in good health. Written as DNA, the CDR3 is TGTGCCAGCAGCCCTCCGACAGTGACCCCCTACGAGCAGTACTTC. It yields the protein CASSPPTVTPYEQYF.